These 24 T cell receptor beta chains were sequenced from one sample in a study of T cell changes during pregnancy in multiple sclerosis. Sequencing was performed with immunoSEQ multiplex PCR; in TCRdb, only in-frame clones are kept and a portion is missing. The table has roughly 60,000 clones, 80% to 95% seen once. Sequences were derived from peripheral blood, sampled in the second trimester of pregnancy. Receptors originate from a female donor with multiple sclerosis, enrolled in a pregnancy study.

The rearrangement uses TRBV7-3 and TRBJ2-3; 8 bases align to TRBD2. This CDR3 has 15 amino acids. The junction had 4 bases not matched to a gene; V was cut back by 2 bases and J by 3 bases. Germline CDR1 reads SGHTA; CDR2 reads FQGTGA. In DNA form, the CDR3 reads TGTGCCAGCAGCTTACGGGCTAGCGGGACAGATACGCAGTATTTT. The encoded protein is CASSLRASGTDTQYF. Complete variable domain (other parts from reference TRBV7-3 and TRBJ2-3): GAGVSQTPSNKVTEKGKYVELRCDPISGHTALYWYRQSLGQGPEFLIYFQGTGAADDSGLPNDRFFAVRPEGSVSTLKIQRTERGDSAVYLCASSLRASGTDTQYFGPGTRLTVL.

This chain links TRBV14 with TRBJ2-1, with 10 bases that match TRBD2. The CDR3 is made up of 15 amino acids. Germline CDR1 and CDR2: SGHDN and FVKESK. Unmatched junction bases numbered 4, after V lost 0 bases and J lost 8 bases. The CDR3 is CASSQDRSGRDEQFF. CDR3 nucleotide sequence: TGTGCCAGCAGCCAAGATCGGAGCGGGAGGGATGAGCAGTTCTTC.

The J gene is TRBJ2-7, the V gene TRBV29-1; D is ambiguous. The length of the CDR3 is 12 residues. Trimming took off 3 bases at V and 5 bases at J, with 11 bases between the two ends. The germline V gene encodes CDR1 SQVTM and CDR2 ANQGSEA. CDR3: CSVEVAENEQYF. The CDR3 DNA reads TGCAGCGTTGAGGTGGCAGAAAACGAGCAGTACTTC.

The genes are TRBV29-1 and TRBJ1-2; 7 bases agree with TRBD1. The ends lost 7 bases at V and 5 bases at J; junction bases unmatched: 10. The CDR3 extends over 13 amino acids. CDR1 SQVTM and CDR2 ANQGSEA come from the germline V gene. The CDR3 loop reads CSATDRSDYGYTF. The DNA for the CDR3 is TGCAGCGCTACGGACAGGTCGGATTATGGCTACACCTTC.

The rearrangement uses TRBV29-1 and TRBJ2-6, with a weak D call TRBD1 (5 bases). Germline V gene sequence: CDR1 SQVTM, CDR2 ANQGSEA. V was cut by 4 bases and J by 4 bases, with 8 bases left in between. The length of the CDR3 is 13 residues. The CDR3: CSVGQPGANVLTF. DNA for the CDR3: TGCAGCGTTGGACAGCCCGGGGCCAACGTCCTGACTTTC.

The V gene is TRBV7-2, the J gene TRBJ2-2; D is unresolved. Trimming stripped 5 bases from V and 1 base from J, with 5 bases between. The CDR3 loop spans 13 amino acids. Germline loops: CDR1 SGHTA, CDR2 FQGNSA. The CDR3 nucleotides read TGTGCCAGCAGCAGAGTGAACACCGGGGAGCTGTTTTTT. Protein product: CASSRVNTGELFF.

The chain combines TRBV13 with TRBJ1-1; D not resolved. The V gene's germline CDR1 is PRHDT and CDR2 FYEKMQ (reference sequence). V was pared by 4 bases and J by 3 bases, with 18 bases between. This CDR3 contains 16 residues. The CDR3 DNA reads as TGTGCCAGCAGCTCCCACGGGTCTCCCTGGCACACTGAAGCTTTCTTT. Translating gives CASSSHGSPWHTEAFF.

The chain is built from TRBV14 and TRBJ2-1, with 7 nucleotides matching TRBD2. Germline V gene data show CDR1 as SGHDN and CDR2 as FVKESK. Trimming at V came to 1 base and at J to 12 bases, leaving 3 bases not matched to a gene. The CDR3 covers 12 residues. CDR3 region: CASSQGSGGQFF. The CDR3 DNA sequence: TGTGCCAGCAGCCAAGGATCGGGGGGGCAGTTCTTC.

This sequence joins TRBV12-5 and TRBJ2-2; D is possibly TRBD2 (5 bases). The CDR3 runs 15 residues. V was pared by 0 bases and J by 2 bases, with 7 bases between. Germline V gene lookup returns CDR1 LGHNT and CDR2 FRNRAP. The CDR3 sequence is CASGLVRGNTGELFF. CDR3 sequence (DNA): TGTGCTAGTGGTTTGGTACGGGGAAACACCGGGGAGCTGTTTTTT.

The V and J genes are TRBV19 and TRBJ2-7; 9 positions agree with TRBD1. The junction had 7 bases not matched to a gene; V was cut back by 1 base and J by 6 bases. Germline CDR1 reads LNHDA; CDR2 reads SQIVND (reference sequence). The CDR3 sequence is 15 residues long. The CDR3 loop is CASSIVRDRAGEQYF. In DNA, the CDR3 is TGTGCCAGTAGTATAGTACGGGACAGGGCGGGCGAGCAGTACTTC. Combining the CDR3 with reference TRBV19 and TRBJ2-7 gives the whole variable domain DGGITQSPKYLFRKEGQNVTLSCEQNLNHDAMYWYRQDPGQGLRLIYYSQIVNDFQKGDIAEGYSVSREKKESFPLTVTSAQKNPTAFYLCASSIVRDRAGEQYFGPGTRLTVT.

The chain employs TRBV19 and TRBJ2-3; TRBD1 matches at 7 bases. V shed 4 bases, J shed 2 bases, and the junction held 3 bases outside the gene matches. Looked up from germline, CDR1 is LNHDA and CDR2 is SQIVND (reference sequence). The CDR3 covers 14 residues. The CDR3 nucleotides read TGTGCCAGTAGTAGGGGACAGCCCACAGATACGCAGTATTTT. Translation: CASSRGQPTDTQYF.

This clone occurred a few times. The chain is built from TRBV25-1 and TRBJ1-1; D not certain. The CDR3 spans 15 residues. Between the trimmed V and J ends, which lost 1 base and 8 bases, there was a span of 17 bases. CDR1 and CDR2 (germline): MGHDK, SYGVNS. The CDR3 protein is CASSEFSNVAVEAFF. CDR3 sequence (DNA): TGTGCCAGCAGTGAATTCAGTAATGTGGCGGTCGAAGCTTTCTTT.

Here the CDR3 reads CASSFPGSGGYTF. CDR3 DNA: TGTGCCAGCAGTTTTCCAGGGTCAGGTGGCTACACCTTC. The rearrangement uses TRBV6-5 and TRBJ1-2, with D possibly matching TRBD1 (5 bases). The V end lost 4 bases, the J end lost 7 bases, and 13 bases lay between the germline ends. The germline V gene encodes CDR1 MNHEY and CDR2 SVGAGI. The CDR3 totals 13 residues.

The chain links TRBV7-9 to TRBJ2-7, with 8 bases aligning to TRBD2. The CDR3 spans 17 residues. Germline CDR1 is SEHNR and CDR2 is FQNEAQ (reference sequence). V trimming: 5 bases; J trimming: 3 bases; junction bases outside the gene matches: 15. The CDR3 sequence: CASSPGGDGRGCYEQYF. The CDR3 DNA follows: TGTGCCAGCAGCCCCGGGGGGGACGGTCGGGGTTGCTACGAGCAGTACTTC.

This rearrangement joins TRBV18 to TRBJ2-1; 10 bases are shared with TRBD2. V lost 0 bases and J lost 6; bases outside the gene matches: 2. This CDR3 contains 15 residues. Germline V gene data show CDR1 as KGHSH and CDR2 as LQKENI. The CDR3 is CASSPPVAGGNEQFF. The CDR3 DNA reads TGTGCCAGCTCACCACCCGTAGCGGGAGGCAATGAGCAGTTCTTC. Combining the CDR3 with reference TRBV18 and TRBJ2-1 gives the whole variable domain NAGVMQNPRHLVRRRGQEARLRCSPMKGHSHVYWYRQLPEEGLKFMVYLQKENIIDESGMPKERFSAEFPKEGPSILRIQQVVRGDSAAYFCASSPPVAGGNEQFFGPGTRLTVL.

This chain connects TRBV6-6 to TRBJ2-3, with D uncertain. V was cut by 0 bases and J by 2 bases, with 6 bases left in between. Germline CDR1 MNHNY, CDR2 SVGAGI (reference sequence). The CDR3 totals 14 residues. The CDR3 protein is CASSYSLSTDTQYF. CDR3 DNA sequence: TGTGCCAGCAGTTACTCCCTCTCCACAGATACGCAGTATTTT.

This clone was seen only once. This chain links TRBV7-5 with TRBJ1-1; whether TRBD1, the table's D call, matches the DNA was not checked. TRBV7-5 is tagged as a pseudogene. There are 15 residues in the CDR3. The CDR3 spells CVRSSRQRLNTEAFF. The CDR3 DNA reads TGTGTCAGAAGCTCTCGACAGAGACTGAACACTGAAGCTTTCTTT.

This clone was counted a few times. The CDR3 is CASSLVLGTGVADTQYF. CDR3 DNA sequence: TGCGCCAGCAGCTTGGTCTTGGGGACAGGGGTGGCAGATACGCAGTATTTT. The chain couples TRBV5-1 to TRBJ2-3; TRBD1 matches at 10 bases. CDR1 is SGHRS, CDR2 YFSETQ, per germline. J gave up 4 bases and V 0 bases, and 8 bases lay outside the gene matches. The length of the CDR3 is 17 residues.

CDR3 sequence: CASSVARTGTNTEAFF. CDR3 sequence (DNA): TGTGCCAGCTCAGTAGCCCGAACAGGGACGAACACTGAAGCTTTCTTT. The rearrangement links TRBV18 to TRBJ1-1, with D possibly TRBD1 on 6 matching bases. CDR3 length: 16 amino acids. Looked up from germline, CDR1 is KGHSH and CDR2 is LQKENI. Trimming pared 5 bases from V and 1 base from J, leaving 17 bases between.

The chain joins TRBV6-4 to TRBJ2-3, with D possibly matching TRBD2 (5 bases). Trimming took 5 bases from V and 2 from J, leaving 23 bases between them. The CDR3 covers 18 residues. Germline V gene lookup returns CDR1 MRHNA and CDR2 SNTAGT. The CDR3: CASSTLTIVSYHTDTQYF. The DNA of the CDR3 is TGTGCCAGCAGTACCTTGACTATTGTTTCCTATCACACAGATACGCAGTATTTT.

This chain joins TRBV6-4 and TRBJ2-3; 9 bases agree with TRBD2. Germline CDR1 and CDR2: MRHNA and SNTAGT. Trimming cost V 5 bases and J 3 bases; bases outside gene matches: 6. This CDR3 is built from 15 residues. In DNA, the CDR3 is TGTGCCAGCAGTTCCGGGCGGGAGGGGACAGATACGCAGTATTTT. Encoded protein: CASSSGREGTDTQYF.

CDR3 amino acids: CASRFSGSGGQYF. The CDR3 DNA reads TGTGCCAGCAGATTTAGCGGGAGTGGCGGGCAGTACTTC. The chain joins TRBV28 to TRBJ2-7, with TRBD2 identical over 9 bases. V lost 6 bases to trimming and J lost 9 bases; unmatched junction nucleotides: 9. Germline V lookup: CDR1 MDHEN, CDR2 SYDVKM. This CDR3 is 13 amino acids long.

The J gene is TRBJ2-1, the V gene TRBV5-1, with TRBD2 matching 11 bases. The germline V gene encodes CDR1 SGHRS and CDR2 YFSETQ. The CDR3 is 17 residues long. V lost 2 bases, J lost 8 bases, and 12 bases stayed unmatched. In DNA form, the CDR3 reads TGCGCCAGCAGCTTAATAGCGGGAGGGCCAGGGGTCGATGAGCAGTTCTTC. Amino acids: CASSLIAGGPGVDEQFF.

J is TRBJ2-1 and V is TRBV5-6; 10 bases are shared with TRBD2. The CDR3 runs to 17 residues. The germline gives CDR1 SGHDT, CDR2 YYEEEE. Trimming at V came to 2 bases and at J to 7 bases, leaving 12 bases not matched to a gene. This CDR3 reads CASSFLIPGLAINEQFF. In nucleotides, the CDR3 is TGTGCCAGCAGCTTTTTAATCCCGGGACTAGCGATTAATGAGCAGTTCTTC.